This T cell receptor (beta chain) was sequenced in a study of shared clonotypes between healthy human individuals. Germline lookup yields CDR1 SGHNT and CDR2 YYREEE (reference sequence). The ends were cut back, 0 bases at V and 3 bases at J, with 15 bases in the middle. This CDR3 is built from 16 residues. TCRdb keeps only in-frame clones here, not all; method: immunoSEQ multiplex PCR. The table records 1,400,000 or so clones, just under 99% of them present only once. Sample: naive CD4+ T cells sorted from blood. Subset noted: CD45RA+ positively selected. This sequence joins TRBV5-4 and TRBJ2-5; a possible D gene is TRBD2 (6 bases). This clonotype was obtained from a man aged 25 to 40 in good health. This chain's CDR3 is CASSLGRGRREETQYF. In DNA, the CDR3 is TGTGCCAGCAGCTTGGGGAGAGGGAGGAGGGAAGAGACCCAGTACTTC.